Listed below are T cell receptor beta chains from one sample, sequenced in a study of T cell responses to AZD1222 COVID-19 vaccine. The assay was immunoSEQ multiplex PCR, and TCRdb's table has in-frame clones only and misses some. This table has fewer than 130,000 clones, about 94% appearing once. The source was peripheral blood, collected 28 days after the second AZD1222 dose. These receptors were obtained from an adult who received the AZD1222 COVID-19 vaccine. CDR3s include the opening cysteine and the closing phenylalanine or tryptophan. The D gene is left open where the match is weak. Clone size is stated in some rows and not others, as once, few, many or a class when expanded.

TRBV4-1,NA,NA,TRBJ1-2,CASSQDDSEFYGYTF,TGCGCCAGCAGCCAAGATGACTCGGAGTTCTATGGCTACACCTTC
TRBV6-5,NA,NA,TRBJ1-5,CASSLDRHNQPQHF,TGTGCCAGCAGCCTTGACAGGCACAATCAGCCCCAGCATTTT
TRBV19,TRBD1,once,TRBJ2-5,CASSVGGQGWETQYF,TGTGCCAGTAGCGTCGGGGGACAGGGATGGGAGACCCAGTACTTC
TRBV6-6,NA,NA,TRBJ1-5,CASSYSDSGQPQHF,TGTGCCAGCAGTTACTCGGACTCAGGGCAGCCCCAGCATTTT
TRBV16,NA,NA,TRBJ1-1,CASSDPGQGTEAFF,TGTGCCAGCAGCGATCCGGGGCAGGGCACTGAAGCTTTCTTT
TRBV10-3,NA,NA,TRBJ1-2,CAITEGGLGYGYTF,TGTGCCATCACCGAGGGGGGTCTGGGCTATGGCTACACCTTC
TRBV6-4,NA,NA,TRBJ1-1,CASSERDKMGTTKEAFF,TGTGCCAGCAGTGAAAGAGATAAGATGGGGACCACCAAAGAGGCTTTCTTT
TRBV30,NA,NA,TRBJ1-1,CAWKGEQRNTEAFF,TGTGCCTGGAAGGGTGAACAAAGGAACACTGAAGCTTTCTTT
TRBV7-9,NA,NA,TRBJ1-2,CASSRSYGYTF,TGTGCCAGCAGCCGGAGCTATGGCTACACCTTC
TRBV5-1,NA,NA,TRBJ1-2,CASSPQGGQYGYTF,TGCGCCAGCAGCCCCCAGGGAGGACAGTATGGCTACACCTTC
TRBV19,NA,once,TRBJ1-3,CASRFTYSGNTIYF,TGTGCCAGTAGATTTACGTACTCTGGAAACACCATATATTTT
TRBV10-1,NA,NA,TRBJ2-2,CASSGGRRNTGELFF,TGCGCCAGCAGTGGGGGCCGCCGTAACACCGGGGAGCTGTTTTTT
TRBV12-5,TRBD1,NA,TRBJ1-2,CASGLAGQIPSIGYTF,TGTGCTAGTGGTTTGGCGGGACAGATTCCCAGTATCGGCTACACCTTC
TRBV30,NA,once,TRBJ1-4,CAWSVDLEKLFF,TGTGCCTGGAGTGTAGACCTTGAAAAACTGTTTTTT
TRBV12-3/TRBV12-4,NA,NA,TRBJ2-3,CASSSGSTDTQYF,TGTGCCAGCAGTTCCGGGAGCACAGATACGCAGTATTTT
TRBV11-2,NA,NA,TRBJ1-6,CASSLVGGGNNSPLHF,TGTGCCAGCAGCTTAGTTGGAGGCGGTAATAATTCACCCCTCCACTTT
TRBV10-3,TRBD2,NA,TRBJ2-3,CAISLLPTSGRTDTQYF,TGTGCCATCAGCCTACTTCCGACTAGCGGTCGCACAGATACGCAGTATTTT